These T cell receptor beta chains were read from a single sample in a study of CD8+ T cells in alopecia areata. This table comes from immunoSEQ multiplex PCR, and its TCRdb copy is limited to in-frame clones, with some not included. The repertoire holds some 200,000 clones, about three fifths seen once, with 1.6% in the top ten. Sequenced here: CD4+ T cells sorted from blood, sampled at week 4, from a patient treated with tofacitinib. The origin of the receptors is a human donor with alopecia areata. CDR3s include the opening cysteine and the closing phenylalanine or tryptophan.

cdr3_aa v_call
CASSPGQGDWETQYF TRBV11-2
CSVGSVRGEQFF TRBV29-1
CAWSFGQGATDTQYF TRBV30
CASRWSSSGGTDTQYF TRBV7-2
CASRHLPRTGSTEAFF TRBV19
CASRTSGEAFF TRBV6-5
CASSLDRTETQYF TRBV5-1
CASSLAGQGATDTQYF TRBV5-8
CASSEGGSGQFF TRBV2
CASSLGREYEQYF TRBV7-2
CASSATGDGYTF TRBV5-6
CASSFDSLNTEAFF TRBV14
CAWSRTLNTEAFF TRBV30
CSVEVGLQNTEAFF TRBV29-1
CSVATFSYEQYF TRBV29-1
CASRSQGVGNSPLHF TRBV25-1
CASSSGISGANVLTF TRBV5-1
CASSLDPTNTEAFF TRBV5-1
CSVETGTDTQYF TRBV29-1
CASSGLGTRGGYTQYF TRBV10-1
CAWSVSYREGAEAFF TRBV30
CASSRGGGRADQPQHF TRBV6-6
CASSFHSGNTEAFF TRBV7-9
CASSLERGDAYEQYF TRBV7-2
CASSLLLDGAYEQYF TRBV7-2
CAWRPGTIRNNEQFF TRBV30
CASSDSSGGARDTQYF TRBV6-4
CAIRPDREETQYF TRBV10-3
CAWSENSPLHF TRBV30